This TCR beta chain was profiled in a study of blood T cell repertoires in COVID-19. Study background: Italy, Spain and the United States were the sources of the convalescent and acute COVID-19 samples. T cells, B-cell-depleted T cells, or PBMCs supplied cDNA or gDNA.

Germline V lookup: CDR1 KGHSH, CDR2 LQKENI. This CDR3 is built from 14 residues. With 2 bases clipped from V and 8 bases from J, the junction kept 8 bases outside the gene matches. How the authors handled the data: Estimated nucleated cell counts came from reference gene primer amplification. Repertoires were generated with immunoSEQ multiplex PCR, while TCRdb's copy carries only in-frame clones and drops some. D and trimming come from the DNA, and the V and J calls and clone size come from that table. The repertoire holds 45,000 to 60,000 clones, approximately 90% seen once, with about 3% in the top ten.

The clonotype comes from a man aged 50 to 60 with acute or convalescent COVID-19. Sequencing was done on a sample of peripheral blood. The V and J genes are TRBV18 and TRBJ1-2; 7 nucleotides align to TRBD1. This CDR3 reads CASSPTGTDYGYTF. CDR3 DNA sequence: TGTGCCAGCTCACCAACCGGGACAGATTACGGCTACACCTTC.